The source of this TCR beta chain is a study of blood T cell repertoires in COVID-19. Across the whole study: Samples of COVID-19 (acute and convalescent) were obtained from the United States, Italy and Spain. The cDNA or gDNA used as material had been derived from T cells, B-cell-depleted T cells, or PBMCs.

There are 14 residues in the CDR3. Per germline, CDR1 SGHDT and CDR2 YYEEEE. V was pared by 0 bases and J by 11 bases, with 11 bases of the junction left unmatched. Source study methods: Amplification of reference gene primers was used by the study to estimate nucleated cell counts. Assay used: immunoSEQ multiplex PCR; TCRdb lists only in-frame clones, some missing. V, J and clone size are those of that table, while D and trimming were read from the DNA. The sample holds some 150,000 clones, about four fifths seen once. J is TRBJ2-7 and V is TRBV5-6, with TRBD1 identical over 7 bases. The sample comprised peripheral blood. The sequence was obtained from an older woman with active or convalescent COVID-19. In DNA form, the CDR3 reads TGTGCCAGCAGCTTGGTGAGGGGGCAGAGTTGGGAGTACTTC. This gives the protein CASSLVRGQSWEYF.